This entry describes one TCR beta chain. Its cognate antigen is unknown. This sample was taken from a study of Graves' ophthalmopathy and Graves' hyperthyroidism. Unmatched junction bases numbered 6, after V lost 1 base and J lost 8 bases. The CDR3 loop spans 14 amino acids. Germline V gene sequence: CDR1 DFQATT, CDR2 SNEGSKA (reference sequence). Study-wide findings and caveats: A model of 13 signatures distinguished ophthalmopathy from stable hyperthyroidism at roughly 86% sensitivity and nearly 82% specificity. Most expanded clonotypes from thyroid (those above 0.001 frequency) were also found in blood. The model achieved 55% to 71% sensitivity and around 72% specificity for ophthalmopathy progression.

From RNA, the CDR3 regions of TCR beta chains were amplified and sequenced. First-round RT-PCR used HTBI primers; second-round multiplex PCR followed. TCRdb analysed the multiplex PCR reads with MiXCR anew, one entry per CDR3 protein. The table shows more than 45,000 distinct CDR3 sequences, with 50% occurring only once. This TCR was recovered from an adult man with Graves' ophthalmopathy. The sample consisted of peripheral blood. This sequence joins TRBV20-1 and TRBJ1-2; 11 nucleotides agree with TRBD1. The DNA of the CDR3 is TGCAGTGCTAGAGCAGGACAGGGGGCGGGGGGCTACACCTTC. Translating it yields CSARAGQGAGGYTF.